The 5 T cell receptor beta chains below were found in one sample sequenced in a study of neurological immune-mediated disorders. Using its own MiXCR run on the 5' RACE reads, TCRdb lists one record per CDR3 protein. This sample has approximately 77,000 distinct CDR3 sequences; about 9.5% occur once, and the top ten carry less than 2%. Material: PBMCs. The receptors come from a man aged 45-65 years in good health.

This clonotype was seen ten or more times. CDR3 nucleotides: TGTGCCAGCAGTTTATTGTCGGCACCCCTCCACTTT. Its translation: CASSLLSAPLHF. The gene calls are TRBV28 and TRBJ1-6; D unresolved. The CDR3 has 12 residues. Trimming pared 1 base from V and 11 bases from J, leaving 6 bases between. CDR1 MDHEN and CDR2 SYDVKM come from the germline V gene.

This clonotype was observed a single time. The V and J genes are TRBV18 and TRBJ2-7; no definite D call. Germline lookup yields CDR1 KGHSH and CDR2 LQKENI. Trimming shortened V by 2 bases and J by 2 bases, and 10 bases separated the two germline ends. The CDR3 is made up of 14 amino acids. For the CDR3, the DNA is TGTGCCAGCTCACCATCCCAGTCAACCTACGAGCAGTACTTC. Translation: CASSPSQSTYEQYF.

This clonotype was seen ten or more times. This chain joins TRBV3-1 and TRBJ2-2; D call uncertain. The CDR3 loop spans 13 amino acids. CDR1 LGHDT and CDR2 YNNKEL come from the germline V gene (reference sequence). Trimming removed 1 base at V and 6 bases at J, with 6 bases between. Here the CDR3 reads CASSQVGPGELFF. As DNA, the CDR3 is TGTGCCAGCAGCCAAGTAGGACCCGGGGAGCTGTTTTTT.

This clonotype was seen many times. The CDR3, as DNA: TGTGCCAGCAGCCGCCCAGGTCTTAACTATGGCTACACCTTC. It codes for CASSRPGLNYGYTF. The rearrangement joins TRBV7-9 to TRBJ1-2; no clear D. The CDR3 sequence is 14 residues long. V was cut by 5 bases and J by 1 base, with 11 bases left in between. Germline values: CDR1 SEHNR, CDR2 FQNEAQ (reference sequence). The full variable domain, its missing parts supplied by reference TRBV7-9 and TRBJ1-2, is DTGVSQNPRHKITKRGQNVTFRCDPISEHNRLYWYRQTLGQGPEFLTYFQNEAQLEKSRLLSDRFSAERPKGSFSTLEIQRTEQGDSAMYLCASSRPGLNYGYTFGSGTRLTVV.

This clonotype appeared many times. The V gene is TRBV10-3, the J gene TRBJ2-3, with D tentatively TRBD2 (5 bases). CDR3 length: 12 residues. V lost 0 bases and J 7 bases, leaving 5 bases between the germline ends. The germline CDR1 and CDR2 sequences are ENHRY and SYGVKD. The CDR3 is CAISESGNTQYF. CDR3 coding DNA: TGTGCCATCAGTGAGTCCGGGAATACGCAGTATTTT.